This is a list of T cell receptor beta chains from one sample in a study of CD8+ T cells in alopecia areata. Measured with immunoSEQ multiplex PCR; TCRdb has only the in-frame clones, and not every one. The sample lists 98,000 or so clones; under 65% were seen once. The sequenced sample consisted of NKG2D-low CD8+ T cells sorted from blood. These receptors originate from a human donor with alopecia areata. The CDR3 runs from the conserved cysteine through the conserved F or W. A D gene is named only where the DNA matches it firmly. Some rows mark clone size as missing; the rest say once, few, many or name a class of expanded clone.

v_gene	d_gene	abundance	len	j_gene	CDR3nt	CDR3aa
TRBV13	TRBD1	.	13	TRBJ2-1	TGTGCCAGCAGCTCACGACAGGGCAATGAGCAGTTCTTC	CASSSRQGNEQFF
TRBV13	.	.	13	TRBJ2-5	TGTGCCAGCAGCTTCCTGGGCGGAGAGACCCAGTACTTC	CASSFLGGETQYF
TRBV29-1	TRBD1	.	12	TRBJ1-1	TGCAGCGTTAGGGACAGGCCCACTGAAGCTTTCTTT	CSVRDRPTEAFF
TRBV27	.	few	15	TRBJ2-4	TGTGCCAGCGGACCTATTCCCCTAGCCAAAAACATTCAGTACTTC	CASGPIPLAKNIQYF
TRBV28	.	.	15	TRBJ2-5	TGTGCCAGCAGTTTAAGCAGGGCGGGGAAAGAGACCCAGTACTTC	CASSLSRAGKETQYF
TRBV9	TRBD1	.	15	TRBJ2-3	TGTGCCAGCACCGAGACAGGGGCATACACAGATACGCAGTATTTT	CASTETGAYTDTQYF
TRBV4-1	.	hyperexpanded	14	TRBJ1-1	TGCGCCAGCAGCCAAGTGTCTATCTCTACTGAAGCTTTCTTT	CASSQVSISTEAFF
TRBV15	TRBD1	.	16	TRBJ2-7	TGTGCCACCAGCCTCATTCCTCGACAGGGCTCCTACGAGCAGTACTTC	CATSLIPRQGSYEQYF
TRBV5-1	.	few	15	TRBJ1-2	TGCGCCAGCAGCTATGAAGGGGCCGCTGGGGATGGCTACACCTTC	CASSYEGAAGDGYTF
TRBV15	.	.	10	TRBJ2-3	TGTGCCACCAGAGACGATACGCAGTATTTT	CATRDDTQYF
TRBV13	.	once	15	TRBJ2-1	TGTGCCAGCAGCTTTGGTAGCGGATCATACAATGAGCAGTTCTTC	CASSFGSGSYNEQFF
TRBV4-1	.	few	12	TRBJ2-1	TGCGCCAGCAGCCAGATCGAAAATGAGCAGTTCTTC	CASSQIENEQFF
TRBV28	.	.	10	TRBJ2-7	TGTGCCAGCAGTTTAGGCGAGCAGTACTTC	CASSLGEQYF
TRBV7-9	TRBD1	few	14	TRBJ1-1	TGTGCCAGCCTTGGACAGGGGGCGCGGGGTGAAGCTTTCTTT	CASLGQGARGEAFF
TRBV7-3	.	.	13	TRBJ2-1	TGTGCCAGCAGCTTATTTGGGCGATCTGAGCAGTTCTTC	CASSLFGRSEQFF
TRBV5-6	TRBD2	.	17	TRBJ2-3	TGTGCCAGCAGCTCTCCGGTAGCGGGAGGGGTTGGAGATACGCAGTATTTT	CASSSPVAGGVGDTQYF
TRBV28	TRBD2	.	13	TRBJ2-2	TGTGCCAGCAGCCTAGCGGGAGTAGGGGAGCTGTTTTTT	CASSLAGVGELFF
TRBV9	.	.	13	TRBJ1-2	TGTGCCAGCAGCCCCCTCGTGGGGGACGGCTACACCTTC	CASSPLVGDGYTF
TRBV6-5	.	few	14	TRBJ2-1	TGTGCCAGCCGGGACTTCAGCTCCTACAATGAGCAGTTCTTC	CASRDFSSYNEQFF
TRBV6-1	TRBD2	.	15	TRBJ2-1	TGTGCCAGCAGTGAAGGGACTAGCTATGCTAATGAGCAGTTCTTC	CASSEGTSYANEQFF
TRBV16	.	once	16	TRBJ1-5	TGTGCCAGCAGCCAGCTGGGGACGGGATTGAATCAGCCCCAGCATTTT	CASSQLGTGLNQPQHF
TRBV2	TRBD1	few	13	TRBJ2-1	TGTGCCAGGGGAGCAGGGGGCTTTAATGAGCAGTTCTTC	CARGAGGFNEQFF
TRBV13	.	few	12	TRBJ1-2	TGTGCCAGCAGCACCCATCCCGACGGCTACACCTTC	CASSTHPDGYTF
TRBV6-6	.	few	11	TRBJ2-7	TGTGCCAGCAGTTACCAGGTCGAGCAGTACTTC	CASSYQVEQYF
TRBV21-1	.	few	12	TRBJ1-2	TGTGCCAGCAGACACCAGGGTTATGGCTACACCTTC	CASRHQGYGYTF
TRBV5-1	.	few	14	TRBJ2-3	TGCGCCAGCAGATCGCGTTGGAGCACAGATACGCAGTATTTT	CASRSRWSTDTQYF
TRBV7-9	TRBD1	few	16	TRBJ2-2	TGTGCCAGCAGCTTCCCTGGGACAGGGGGCACCGGGGAGCTGTTTTTT	CASSFPGTGGTGELFF
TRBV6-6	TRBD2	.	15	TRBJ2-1	TGTGCCAGCAGTCGACTAGCGGGAACGTACAATGAGCAGTTCTTC	CASSRLAGTYNEQFF
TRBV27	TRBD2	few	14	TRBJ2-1	TGTGCCAGCAAAGGCGGGAGTGCCTACAATGAGCAGTTCTTC	CASKGGSAYNEQFF
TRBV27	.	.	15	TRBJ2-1	TGTGCCAGCAGTTTCAGTGGAGGGGCCTACAATGAGCAGTTCTTC	CASSFSGGAYNEQFF
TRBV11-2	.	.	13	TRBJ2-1	TGTGCCAGCATTACTTCGGGCGGCAATGAGCAGTTCTTC	CASITSGGNEQFF
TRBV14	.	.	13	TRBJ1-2	TGTGCCATTTCGGACGGAGCTAACTATGGCTACACCTTC	CAISDGANYGYTF
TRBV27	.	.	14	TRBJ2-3	TGTGCCAGCAGTTTTACGGGACCGGGAGATACGCAGTATTTT	CASSFTGPGDTQYF
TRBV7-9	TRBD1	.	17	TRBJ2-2	TGTGCCAGCAGCTTAAGGACAGGGGGCTCAAAAACCGGGGAGCTGTTTTTT	CASSLRTGGSKTGELFF
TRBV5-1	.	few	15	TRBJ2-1	TGCGCCAGCAGCTTAGAGGGGGGCCCCTACAATGAGCAGTTCTTC	CASSLEGGPYNEQFF
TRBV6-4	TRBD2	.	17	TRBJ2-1	TGTGCCAGCAGCCCGCGTCCCACTAGCGGGAGTTATAATGAGCAGTTCTTC	CASSPRPTSGSYNEQFF
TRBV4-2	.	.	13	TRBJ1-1	TGTGCCAGCAGCCAAGTGGGCGACACTGAAGCTTTCTTT	CASSQVGDTEAFF
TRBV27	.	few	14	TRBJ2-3	TGTGCCAGCGGCCGGGACACCGGCACAGATACGCAGTATTTT	CASGRDTGTDTQYF
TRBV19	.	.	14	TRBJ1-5	TGTGCCAGTACCGAGACGGGTAGCAATCAGCCCCAGCATTTT	CASTETGSNQPQHF
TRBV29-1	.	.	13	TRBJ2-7	TGCAGCGTTGAAGGGGGTCGGGGTTACGAGCAGTACTTC	CSVEGGRGYEQYF
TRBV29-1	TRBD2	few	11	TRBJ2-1	TGCACCTTGGGAGGGCCAGGGGAGCAGTTCTTC	CTLGGPGEQFF
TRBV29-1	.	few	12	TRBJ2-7	TGCAGCGTCGGACATACCGTCCTCGAGCAGTACTTC	CSVGHTVLEQYF
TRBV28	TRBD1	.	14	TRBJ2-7	TGTGCCAGCAGTCCCGGGACAGGGGGCCGCGAGCAGTACTTC	CASSPGTGGREQYF
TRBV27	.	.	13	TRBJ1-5	TGTGCCAGCAGTTTGGGGAGCAATCAGCCCCAGCATTTT	CASSLGSNQPQHF
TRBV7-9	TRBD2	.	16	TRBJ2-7	TGTGCCAGCAGCCGAGGATCTAGCGGGAGTAGGTACGAGCAGTACTTC	CASSRGSSGSRYEQYF
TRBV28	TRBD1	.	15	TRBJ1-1	TGTGCCAGCAGTTCACCCCGACAGGGTTTCTCTGAAGCTTTCTTT	CASSSPRQGFSEAFF
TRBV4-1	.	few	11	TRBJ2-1	TGCGCCAGCGGTCTAGGCTATGAGCAGTTCTTC	CASGLGYEQFF